The rows below give T cell receptor beta chains drawn from one sample of a study of regulatory T cells in long-lasting Graves disease. TCRdb called the multiplex PCR reads again in MiXCR, with one record for every CDR3 protein. Of hundreds of thousands of distinct CDR3 sequences in the sample, 21% were seen once. Source: peripheral blood mononuclear cells (PBMCs), taken when the disease was refractory, from a patient treated with antithyroid drugs. The receptor set was obtained from a female donor with Graves disease. CDR3s include the opening cysteine and the closing phenylalanine or tryptophan. Fields, in order: V gene, CDR3 protein.

>TRBV25-1
CASSDPGTANTGELFF
>TRBV28
CASSLRPAEAFF
>TRBV29-1
CSRPPGAGQPQHF
>TRBV19
CASSVSTGENSPLHF
>TRBV19
CASSAIYRVGEQYF
>TRBV6-1
CASSTGTGVAYEQFF
>TRBV6-1
CASGRTENTEAFF
>TRBV28
CASSFPSGRLDGELFF
>TRBV20-1
CSARHPGLAQETQYF
>TRBV12-3/TRBV12-4
CASRTGQNTGELFF
>TRBV3-1
CASRGSGRNEQYF
>TRBV28
CASSLVGNSYEQYF
>TRBV20-1
CSAREETGIDGYTF
>TRBV2
CASSEEGGAYYGYTF
>TRBV9
CASSVGDAQETQYF
>TRBV6-5
CASSFGVPGEGLAGDLHEQYF
>TRBV15
CATSRTTGLAGAFEQYF
>TRBV18
CASSDTRSSSYEQYF
>TRBV12-3/TRBV12-4
CASRQTGGVRTEAFF
>TRBV20-1
CSDRTGQGAGAKNIQYF
>TRBV12-3/TRBV12-4
CATVQGPAGELFF
>TRBV28
CASSASNGTDAYEQYF
>TRBV20-1
CSAQGLAPQETQYF
>TRBV28
CASSFRTGGTEETQYF
>TRBV20-1
CSARDSNSGQRNTIYF
>TRBV10-3
CAISELGTGGVRDEQFF
>TRBV2
CASSEAGTLNTEAFF
>TRBV5-8
CASSLQGGRKQFF
>TRBV5-6
CASSLSPGQGDSF
>TRBV28
CATTGQGTYEQYF
>TRBV6-5
CASSYGGRALWYF
>TRBV2
CASSEAGQGNYGYTF
>TRBV29-1
CSVEKRSGSYEQYF
>TRBV29-1
CSVVGSGSETQYF
>TRBV20-1
CSARPQLAGTGETQYF
>TRBV28
CASSPGLAGRYQETQYF
>TRBV19
CASSTLGLYTGELFF
>TRBV10-3
CATIGLAGGPGELFF
>TRBV28
CASSLFSGSSYEQYF
>TRBV2
CASSSANAGHGGSPLHF
>TRBV30
CAWSRGLAGYNEQFF
>TRBV12-3/TRBV12-4
CASSFQENYEQYF
>TRBV11-2
CASSLTSGRARNIQYF
>TRBV5-1
CASSLSRAESEKLFF
>TRBV12-3/TRBV12-4
CASRGGGTGGTGELFF
>TRBV2
CASRTGLAPRNEQFF
>TRBV20-1
CSAMGLAGAVVNNEQFF
>TRBV20-1
CSARPGLAGEKETQYF
>TRBV7-3
CASSPRTGVRAGELFF
>TRBV27
CASSYGQERYEQYF
>TRBV12-3/TRBV12-4
CASSLRGIQPQHF
>TRBV29-1
CSVELDSYEQYF
>TRBV12-3/TRBV12-4
CASSPLAYSYEQYF
>TRBV29-1
CSVEGWTRGGYTF
>TRBV10-3
CAITQDRSSYGYTF
>TRBV7-9
CASSTDSADYEQYF
>TRBV11-3
CASSEGLGELFF
>TRBV5-6
CASSWGQGDGYTF
>TRBV4-1
CASSHAEGALNTEAFF